This record looks at one T cell receptor (beta chain) sequence and its context. These data originate in a study of control samples from healthy donors and cancer patients. The CDR3 runs to 15 residues. The germline CDR1 and CDR2 sequences are KGHDR and SFDVKD. With V trimmed by 3 bases and J by 3 bases, 7 bases remained unmatched. Assay used: immunoSEQ multiplex PCR; TCRdb lists only in-frame clones, some missing. This table has 150,000 to 200,000 clones, nearly 90% appearing once. The chain couples TRBV24-1 to TRBJ2-7; 7 bases match TRBD1. The receptor was isolated from a woman between 50 and 59 years old in good health. The sample comprised blood. CDR3 in DNA: TGTGCCACCAGTGATAAAGGGACAGCTTTCTACGAGCAGTACTTC. This gives the protein CATSDKGTAFYEQYF.